This T cell receptor (beta chain) was captured in a study of T cells in tuberculosis. Across the whole study: A South African cohort included IGRA-negative adolescents, latently infected IGRA-positive adolescents and adults with active tuberculosis. Samples predate treatment or fall within its first 7 days. Study conclusions and caveats: Smaller alpha distances in active tuberculosis partly reflected shorter CDR3-alpha lengths.

This CDR3 is built from 17 residues. From germline, CDR1 is SGHRS and CDR2 YFSETQ. V lost 2 bases, J lost 2 bases, and 5 bases stayed unmatched. Some clones are missing from TCRdb's copy, which holds only in-frame ones; the method was immunoSEQ multiplex PCR. Seen here are 30,000 to 35,000 clones, approximately 89% observed once, and the top ten hold about 2.4%. Time point specified: new active TB diagnosis, blood taken before or within 7 days of starting treatment. Active tuberculosis patients were new diagnoses, HIV-seronegative, South African, and aged 18 years or older. Details on this clone: Its antigen remains unknown.

The clonotype was recovered from an adult with tuberculosis. J is TRBJ1-3 and V is TRBV5-1; 12 bases align to TRBD1. The starting material was PBMCs, obtained at tuberculosis diagnosis. The CDR3 DNA follows: TGCGCCAGCAGCTTACCCGGGACAGGGGGCACTGGAAACACCATATATTTT. It yields the protein CASSLPGTGGTGNTIYF.